This T cell receptor beta chain was captured by sequencing in a study of T cells in Graves' hyperthyroidism and ophthalmopathy. Germline CDR1 MNHNS, CDR2 SASEGT. The CDR3 loop spans 15 amino acids. V shed 6 bases and J shed 3 bases, with 18 bases lying between them. The source material, RNA transcripts, was used to amplify TCR beta CDR3 regions. With the HTBI primer set, the TCR CDR3 went through a first round of RT-PCR. TCRdb reanalysed the multiplex PCR reads using MiXCR and keeps one entry per CDR3 protein. The sample contains some 420,000 distinct CDR3 sequences, roughly 13% of which appear only once.

The rearrangement joins TRBV6-1 to TRBJ2-7; the D gene is possibly TRBD2 (5 bases). The sequencing input was blood. The clonotype comes from a woman in her late teens or twenties with Graves' hyperthyroidism. The CDR3 protein is CASSPDSPNLYEQYF. Written as DNA, the CDR3 is TGTGCCAGCAGCCCGGACTCTCCGAACCTCTACGAGCAGTACTTC.